Listed below are T cell receptor beta chains from one sample, sequenced in a study of T cell responses to AZD1222 COVID-19 vaccine. Clones were sequenced by immunoSEQ multiplex PCR, and TCRdb holds only the in-frame ones, with some missing. Of about 150,000 clones listed, about 91% are singletons. Sequenced here: peripheral blood, sampled on day 0 of AZD1222 vaccination. These TCRs come from an adult in good health. Both conserved end residues are part of each CDR3. A D gene is named only where the DNA matches it firmly. Size is omitted from some rows. Given values are once, few, many or a class for expanded clones.

len: 12; d_gene: -; j_gene: TRBJ1-1; v_gene: TRBV30; abundance: -; CDR3aa: CACQRSNTEAFF; CDR3nt: TGTGCCTGCCAACGGTCGAACACTGAAGCTTTCTTT
len: 14; d_gene: -; j_gene: TRBJ2-7; v_gene: TRBV9; abundance: -; CDR3aa: CASSVGGGEREQYF; CDR3nt: TGTGCCAGCAGCGTAGGGGGCGGGGAACGCGAGCAGTACTTC
len: 14; d_gene: -; j_gene: TRBJ1-1; v_gene: TRBV5-1; abundance: -; CDR3aa: CASNRDWGNTEAFF; CDR3nt: TGCGCCAGCAACCGTGATTGGGGGAACACTGAAGCTTTCTTT
len: 14; d_gene: TRBD1; j_gene: TRBJ2-7; v_gene: TRBV27; abundance: -; CDR3aa: CASTNPDRGYEQYF; CDR3nt: TGTGCCAGCACTAACCCGGACAGGGGCTACGAGCAGTACTTC
len: 15; d_gene: TRBD1; j_gene: TRBJ2-7; v_gene: TRBV5-1; abundance: once; CDR3aa: CASSSLRGTGDEQYF; CDR3nt: TGCGCCAGCAGCTCCTTGCGGGGGACAGGGGACGAGCAGTACTTC
len: 13; d_gene: -; j_gene: TRBJ2-3; v_gene: TRBV12-3/TRBV12-4; abundance: -; CDR3aa: CASSFREPDTQYF; CDR3nt: TGTGCCAGCAGTTTTCGGGAGCCAGATACGCAGTATTTT
len: 15; d_gene: -; j_gene: TRBJ2-7; v_gene: TRBV6-5; abundance: -; CDR3aa: CASRSLTRGVYEQYF; CDR3nt: TGTGCCAGCAGATCCCTGACTCGCGGAGTCTACGAGCAGTACTTC
len: 14; d_gene: -; j_gene: TRBJ1-3; v_gene: TRBV7-2; abundance: -; CDR3aa: CASSPARVGNTIYF; CDR3nt: TGTGCCAGCAGCCCAGCGAGAGTGGGAAACACCATATATTTT
len: 18; d_gene: -; j_gene: TRBJ1-3; v_gene: TRBV28; abundance: -; CDR3aa: CASSTTRVAGGSGNTIYF; CDR3nt: TGTGCCAGCAGTACCACTCGTGTCGCGGGGGGCTCTGGAAACACCATATATTTT
len: 15; d_gene: -; j_gene: TRBJ1-4; v_gene: TRBV6-5; abundance: -; CDR3aa: CASRDQGWPNEKLFF; CDR3nt: TGTGCCAGCAGGGACCAGGGTTGGCCTAATGAAAAACTGTTTTTT
len: 15; d_gene: -; j_gene: TRBJ2-6; v_gene: TRBV20-1; abundance: -; CDR3aa: CSASGFYSGANVLTF; CDR3nt: TGCAGTGCTAGTGGCTTCTACTCTGGGGCCAACGTCCTGACTTTC
len: 14; d_gene: -; j_gene: TRBJ1-1; v_gene: TRBV14; abundance: once; CDR3aa: CASSQGQAGTEAFF; CDR3nt: TGTGCCAGCAGCCAAGGACAGGCGGGCACTGAAGCTTTCTTT
len: 12; d_gene: -; j_gene: TRBJ1-2; v_gene: TRBV12-3/TRBV12-4; abundance: -; CDR3aa: CASSLENYGYTF; CDR3nt: TGTGCCAGCAGTTTAGAGAACTATGGCTACACCTTC
len: 15; d_gene: TRBD1; j_gene: TRBJ1-2; v_gene: TRBV27; abundance: -; CDR3aa: CASSRTGGLNYGYTF; CDR3nt: TGTGCCAGCAGTCGGACAGGGGGATTAAACTATGGCTACACCTTC
len: 17; d_gene: TRBD1; j_gene: TRBJ1-1; v_gene: TRBV11-2; abundance: once; CDR3aa: CASSFETGRPLLAEAFF; CDR3nt: TGTGCCAGCAGCTTCGAGACAGGGAGGCCCCTTTTGGCTGAAGCTTTCTTT
len: 12; d_gene: -; j_gene: TRBJ1-2; v_gene: TRBV30; abundance: once; CDR3aa: CAWSPINYGYTF; CDR3nt: TGTGCCTGGTCCCCGATTAACTATGGCTACACCTTC
len: 15; d_gene: TRBD1; j_gene: TRBJ1-1; v_gene: TRBV7-2; abundance: once; CDR3aa: CASSLEGATVTEAFF; CDR3nt: TGTGCCAGCAGCTTAGAGGGGGCTACGGTCACTGAAGCTTTCTTT
len: 15; d_gene: -; j_gene: TRBJ2-7; v_gene: TRBV9; abundance: -; CDR3aa: CASSVAGGNLREQYF; CDR3nt: TGTGCCAGCAGCGTAGCGGGCGGGAACCTACGGGAGCAGTACTTC
len: 13; d_gene: -; j_gene: TRBJ2-5; v_gene: TRBV5-1; abundance: -; CDR3aa: CASSSQDRETQYF; CDR3nt: TGCGCCAGCAGCTCGCAGGACCGAGAGACCCAGTACTTC
len: 16; d_gene: TRBD1; j_gene: TRBJ1-4; v_gene: TRBV6-5; abundance: -; CDR3aa: CASSYRLGQGNEKLFF; CDR3nt: TGTGCCAGCAGTTACCGCCTGGGACAGGGTAATGAAAAACTGTTTTTT
len: 13; d_gene: -; j_gene: TRBJ1-6; v_gene: TRBV2; abundance: few; CDR3aa: CASSENSNSPLHF; CDR3nt: TGTGCCAGCAGTGAGAACAGCAATTCACCCCTCCACTTT
len: 15; d_gene: TRBD2; j_gene: TRBJ2-3; v_gene: TRBV7-3; abundance: -; CDR3aa: CASSSLAGIRYTQYF; CDR3nt: TGTGCCAGCAGCTCCCTAGCGGGGATCAGGTATACGCAGTATTTT
len: 12; d_gene: -; j_gene: TRBJ1-4; v_gene: TRBV6-5; abundance: -; CDR3aa: CASVSFGEKLFF; CDR3nt: TGTGCCAGTGTAAGTTTTGGTGAAAAACTGTTTTTT
len: 12; d_gene: -; j_gene: TRBJ1-3; v_gene: TRBV28; abundance: few; CDR3aa: CASSLSGNTIYF; CDR3nt: TGTGCCAGCAGCCTCTCTGGAAACACCATATATTTT
len: 13; d_gene: -; j_gene: TRBJ2-7; v_gene: TRBV6-4; abundance: -; CDR3aa: CASSDERGSQQYF; CDR3nt: TGTGCCAGCAGTGACGAGAGGGGGTCCCAGCAGTACTTC
len: 12; d_gene: -; j_gene: TRBJ2-3; v_gene: TRBV30; abundance: -; CDR3aa: CAWAGSTDTQYF; CDR3nt: TGTGCCTGGGCGGGGAGCACAGATACGCAGTATTTT